The clone carrying this T cell receptor beta chain showed up just a few times. The antigen is not known. This CDR3 has 15 amino acids. V trimming: 0 bases; J trimming: 5 bases; junction bases outside the gene matches: 8. CDR1 is SGDLS and CDR2 is YYNGEE in the germline V gene. This specimen belongs to a study of response to subunit inactivated influenza vaccine. TCRdb re-analysed the RT-PCR reads in MiXCR, keeping a single row per CDR3 protein. Of 400,000 to 650,000 distinct CDR3 sequences listed, 6.5% to 8% are singletons. General study findings and limits: Few new T cells, the authors suggested, are recruited by each seasonal influenza vaccination.

Source: PBMCs from blood, taken 23 months after vaccination. The sequence was collected from a man aged 50-75 years who received an inactivated influenza vaccine. The chain recombines TRBV9 with TRBJ2-7; 7 nucleotides line up with TRBD2. CDR3 nucleotides: TGTGCCAGCAGCGTAGATGACGGGAGGCTCGACGAGCAGTACTTC. The encoded protein is CASSVDDGRLDEQYF.